Listed below are T cell receptor beta chains from one sample, sequenced in a study of cytomegalovirus exposure and HLA in healthy donors. Sequencing was performed with immunoSEQ multiplex PCR; in TCRdb, only in-frame clones are kept and a portion is missing. The sample shows 150,000 to 200,000 clones, more than 80% of them seen only once. The sequenced sample consisted of PBMCs. The receptor set was obtained from a woman between 18 and 29 years old in good health and CMV-seronegative. The CDR3 runs from the conserved cysteine through the conserved F or W. The D gene is left open where the match is weak. Part of the rows lack a size; the others show once, few, many or a class for expanded clones.

clone_size: NA; d_call: NA; cdr3_length: 15; j_call: TRBJ2-3; v_call: TRBV13; cdr3_nt: TGTGCCAGCAGCCACAGATCCCACAGCACAGATACGCAGTATTTT; cdr3_aa: CASSHRSHSTDTQYF
clone_size: NA; d_call: NA; cdr3_length: 15; j_call: TRBJ1-5; v_call: TRBV2; cdr3_nt: TGTGCCAGCAGTGAAGCGCTGGGGGCGAGTCAGCCCCAGCATTTT; cdr3_aa: CASSEALGASQPQHF
clone_size: once; d_call: NA; cdr3_length: 14; j_call: TRBJ2-7; v_call: TRBV9; cdr3_nt: TGTGCCAGCAGCGTAGGTCCTTCTCCGGGTGAGCAGTACTTC; cdr3_aa: CASSVGPSPGEQYF
clone_size: NA; d_call: NA; cdr3_length: 13; j_call: TRBJ1-1; v_call: TRBV7-9; cdr3_nt: TGTGCCAGCAGCTTAATGGCAGACACTGAAGCTTTCTTT; cdr3_aa: CASSLMADTEAFF
clone_size: NA; d_call: TRBD1; cdr3_length: 14; j_call: TRBJ1-2; v_call: TRBV10-3; cdr3_nt: TGTGCCATCAGTGAGTACGGGACAGCATATGGCTACACCTTC; cdr3_aa: CAISEYGTAYGYTF
clone_size: once; d_call: NA; cdr3_length: 12; j_call: TRBJ1-1; v_call: TRBV18; cdr3_nt: TGTGCTTCAGGGTATCCAAACACTGAAGCTTTCTTT; cdr3_aa: CASGYPNTEAFF
clone_size: NA; d_call: NA; cdr3_length: 15; j_call: TRBJ1-3; v_call: TRBV18; cdr3_nt: TGTGCCAGCTCACCAAACCAGGGCCATGGAAACACCATATATTTT; cdr3_aa: CASSPNQGHGNTIYF
clone_size: NA; d_call: NA; cdr3_length: 14; j_call: TRBJ2-7; v_call: TRBV11-2; cdr3_nt: TGTGCCAGCAGCTTAACTACAGGACGCTACGAGCAGTACTTC; cdr3_aa: CASSLTTGRYEQYF
clone_size: NA; d_call: NA; cdr3_length: 13; j_call: TRBJ2-2; v_call: TRBV2; cdr3_nt: TGTGCCAGCAGGGAGAGGAACACCGGGGAGCTGTTTTTT; cdr3_aa: CASRERNTGELFF
clone_size: NA; d_call: TRBD1; cdr3_length: 15; j_call: TRBJ2-3; v_call: TRBV15; cdr3_nt: TGTGCCACCAGCAGCGGGGACAGGGGAACAGATACGCAGTATTTT; cdr3_aa: CATSSGDRGTDTQYF
clone_size: NA; d_call: TRBD2; cdr3_length: 14; j_call: TRBJ2-7; v_call: TRBV6-5; cdr3_nt: TGTGCCAGCAGGGCGACTAGCGGGAGCTACGAGCAGTACTTC; cdr3_aa: CASRATSGSYEQYF
clone_size: NA; d_call: NA; cdr3_length: 14; j_call: TRBJ2-2; v_call: TRBV16; cdr3_nt: TGTGCCAGCAGTTTCGACAGTTCTACCGGGGAGCTGTTTTTT; cdr3_aa: CASSFDSSTGELFF
clone_size: NA; d_call: TRBD2; cdr3_length: 15; j_call: TRBJ2-5; v_call: TRBV11-2; cdr3_nt: TGTGCCAGCAGCTTACTTCGGGAGGGCTCGGAGACCCAGTACTTC; cdr3_aa: CASSLLREGSETQYF
clone_size: NA; d_call: TRBD1; cdr3_length: 17; j_call: TRBJ1-3; v_call: TRBV11-2; cdr3_nt: TGTGCCAGCAGCTTTATCGCCGGGACAGGCGGCGGAAACACCATATATTTT; cdr3_aa: CASSFIAGTGGGNTIYF
clone_size: NA; d_call: TRBD2; cdr3_length: 17; j_call: TRBJ2-7; v_call: TRBV5-4; cdr3_nt: TGTGCCAGCAGCTTGGCCGGGACTAGCGGGGGGTACAACGAGCAGTACTTC; cdr3_aa: CASSLAGTSGGYNEQYF
clone_size: few; d_call: TRBD1; cdr3_length: 14; j_call: TRBJ2-1; v_call: TRBV6-5; cdr3_nt: TGTGCCAGCCGCAGGGACAGGGAGCTGAATGAGCAGTTCTTC; cdr3_aa: CASRRDRELNEQFF
clone_size: once; d_call: NA; cdr3_length: 15; j_call: TRBJ1-3; v_call: TRBV4-1; cdr3_nt: TGCGCCAGCAGCCGGTGGCAGGGCTCTGGAAACACCATATATTTT; cdr3_aa: CASSRWQGSGNTIYF
clone_size: NA; d_call: NA; cdr3_length: 14; j_call: TRBJ1-2; v_call: TRBV19; cdr3_nt: TGTGCCAGTGTGCCCCACGAGCGTCCCTATGGCTACACCTTC; cdr3_aa: CASVPHERPYGYTF
clone_size: NA; d_call: NA; cdr3_length: 11; j_call: TRBJ1-2; v_call: TRBV5-1; cdr3_nt: TGCGCCAGCAGTGGAGCCTCTGGCTACACCTTC; cdr3_aa: CASSGASGYTF
clone_size: NA; d_call: NA; cdr3_length: 14; j_call: TRBJ1-1; v_call: TRBV18; cdr3_nt: TGTGCCAGCTCATTGTCAGGGGAGAGCACTGAAGCTTTCTTT; cdr3_aa: CASSLSGESTEAFF
clone_size: NA; d_call: NA; cdr3_length: 13; j_call: TRBJ1-1; v_call: TRBV29-1; cdr3_nt: TGCAGCGTTACGGGACACCTAATTCTGGAAGCTTTCTTT; cdr3_aa: CSVTGHLILEAFF
clone_size: NA; d_call: NA; cdr3_length: 15; j_call: TRBJ1-1; v_call: TRBV6-5; cdr3_nt: TGTGCCAGCAGTTACTCGATTGGGAGGAACACTGAAGCTTTCTTT; cdr3_aa: CASSYSIGRNTEAFF
clone_size: NA; d_call: TRBD1; cdr3_length: 15; j_call: TRBJ2-1; v_call: TRBV27; cdr3_nt: TGTGCCAGCAGTGAGACAGGGTTGAACTACAATGAGCAGTTCTTC; cdr3_aa: CASSETGLNYNEQFF
clone_size: NA; d_call: NA; cdr3_length: 14; j_call: TRBJ1-1; v_call: TRBV18; cdr3_nt: TGTGCCAGCTCACTTAAAACAGGGAAGGTTGAAGCTTTCTTT; cdr3_aa: CASSLKTGKVEAFF
clone_size: NA; d_call: TRBD1; cdr3_length: 16; j_call: TRBJ2-7; v_call: TRBV19; cdr3_nt: TGTGCCAGTAGTATGGTTGAAGGGGACAGGCACCACGAGCAGTACTTC; cdr3_aa: CASSMVEGDRHHEQYF
clone_size: NA; d_call: NA; cdr3_length: 11; j_call: TRBJ2-7; v_call: TRBV15; cdr3_nt: TGTGCCACCAGTAACGGTGGCGAGCAGTACTTC; cdr3_aa: CATSNGGEQYF
clone_size: NA; d_call: NA; cdr3_length: 14; j_call: TRBJ2-3; v_call: TRBV5-1; cdr3_nt: TGCGCCAGCCTAAAGGACACCAGCACAGATACGCAGTATTTT; cdr3_aa: CASLKDTSTDTQYF
clone_size: once; d_call: NA; cdr3_length: 14; j_call: TRBJ1-2; v_call: TRBV28; cdr3_nt: TGTGCCAGCAGCTTAGGAGGGGTAGACTATGGCTACACCTTC; cdr3_aa: CASSLGGVDYGYTF
clone_size: NA; d_call: NA; cdr3_length: 16; j_call: TRBJ1-6; v_call: TRBV5-1; cdr3_nt: TGCGCCAGCAGCTTGGTTGAGGTAGTCGGAAATTCACCCCTCCACTTT; cdr3_aa: CASSLVEVVGNSPLHF
clone_size: once; d_call: TRBD2; cdr3_length: 16; j_call: TRBJ2-2; v_call: TRBV7-3; cdr3_nt: TGTGCCAGCAGCCCTAATCTAGCGGGAGTAGCCGGGGAGCTGTTTTTT; cdr3_aa: CASSPNLAGVAGELFF
clone_size: NA; d_call: NA; cdr3_length: 17; j_call: TRBJ1-2; v_call: TRBV18; cdr3_nt: TGTGCCAGCTCACCACAGTCAATCGGACAAGATAACTATGGCTACACCTTC; cdr3_aa: CASSPQSIGQDNYGYTF
clone_size: NA; d_call: TRBD1; cdr3_length: 14; j_call: TRBJ2-2; v_call: TRBV28; cdr3_nt: TGTGCCAGCATGGGACAGGGATACACCGGGGAGCTGTTTTTT; cdr3_aa: CASMGQGYTGELFF
clone_size: NA; d_call: NA; cdr3_length: 16; j_call: TRBJ2-3; v_call: TRBV5-4; cdr3_nt: TGTGCCAGCAGCCAAGGCGGTACGGGAGCGGCAGATACGCAGTATTTT; cdr3_aa: CASSQGGTGAADTQYF
clone_size: NA; d_call: NA; cdr3_length: 17; j_call: TRBJ1-4; v_call: TRBV7-6; cdr3_nt: TGTGCCAGCAGCCTTAGACCAGGGTTGCTGGCTAATGAAAAACTGTTTTTT; cdr3_aa: CASSLRPGLLANEKLFF
clone_size: NA; d_call: NA; cdr3_length: 15; j_call: TRBJ1-2; v_call: TRBV5-4; cdr3_nt: TGTGCCAGCAGTAGAAGGGGATCTCACCGTATTGGCTACACCTTC; cdr3_aa: CASSRRGSHRIGYTF
clone_size: NA; d_call: NA; cdr3_length: 15; j_call: TRBJ1-1; v_call: TRBV5-1; cdr3_nt: TGCGCCAGCAGCTTGGACAGTGCAAAGAACACTGAAGCTTTCTTT; cdr3_aa: CASSLDSAKNTEAFF
clone_size: NA; d_call: NA; cdr3_length: 12; j_call: TRBJ2-7; v_call: TRBV28; cdr3_nt: TGTGCCAGCAGCGCAGGGTTACACGAGCAGTACTTC; cdr3_aa: CASSAGLHEQYF
clone_size: NA; d_call: NA; cdr3_length: 15; j_call: TRBJ1-1; v_call: TRBV21-1; cdr3_nt: TGTGCCAGCAGCGCTCGACAGGGGCCGAACACTGAAGCTTTCTTT; cdr3_aa: CASSARQGPNTEAFF
clone_size: NA; d_call: NA; cdr3_length: 14; j_call: TRBJ1-4; v_call: TRBV5-1; cdr3_nt: TGCGCCAGCAGCTTGGACAGAGCTAATGAAAAACTGTTTTTT; cdr3_aa: CASSLDRANEKLFF
clone_size: few; d_call: NA; cdr3_length: 16; j_call: TRBJ2-7; v_call: TRBV28; cdr3_nt: TGTGCCAGCAGTTTACCCCTCCGGGTTAGCTCCTACGAGCAGTACTTC; cdr3_aa: CASSLPLRVSSYEQYF
clone_size: few; d_call: TRBD2; cdr3_length: 17; j_call: TRBJ2-1; v_call: TRBV5-6; cdr3_nt: TGTGCCAGCAGCACGGGACTAGCGGGAGGGCCGCGTAATGAGCAGTTCTTC; cdr3_aa: CASSTGLAGGPRNEQFF
clone_size: NA; d_call: NA; cdr3_length: 13; j_call: TRBJ1-2; v_call: TRBV6-5; cdr3_nt: TGTGCCAGCAGTTACTCGAACAGGTTTGATGTCGCCTTC; cdr3_aa: CASSYSNRFDVAF
clone_size: NA; d_call: NA; cdr3_length: 15; j_call: TRBJ2-1; v_call: TRBV18; cdr3_nt: TGTGCCAGCTCACCCCAGCCTAGCTCCTACAATGAGCAGTTCTTC; cdr3_aa: CASSPQPSSYNEQFF
clone_size: NA; d_call: TRBD1; cdr3_length: 13; j_call: TRBJ2-7; v_call: TRBV10-3; cdr3_nt: TGTGCCATCAGTGTTCAGGGGGCCTACGAGCAGTACTTC; cdr3_aa: CAISVQGAYEQYF
clone_size: once; d_call: NA; cdr3_length: 10; j_call: TRBJ2-1; v_call: TRBV20-1; cdr3_nt: TGCAGTGCTATATTAAATGAGCAGTTCTTC; cdr3_aa: CSAILNEQFF
clone_size: few; d_call: NA; cdr3_length: 13; j_call: TRBJ1-1; v_call: TRBV7-7; cdr3_nt: TGTGCCAGCAGTCGGGACATGGGGACTGAAGCTTTCTTT; cdr3_aa: CASSRDMGTEAFF
clone_size: NA; d_call: TRBD2; cdr3_length: 17; j_call: TRBJ2-2; v_call: TRBV7-9; cdr3_nt: TGTGCCAGCAGCCCGACTAGCGGGGGCCCTAACACCGGGGAGCTGTTTTTT; cdr3_aa: CASSPTSGGPNTGELFF
clone_size: NA; d_call: NA; cdr3_length: 13; j_call: TRBJ1-1; v_call: TRBV7-6; cdr3_nt: TGTGCCAGCAGCTTAGTAGCGTACACTGAAGCTTTCTTT; cdr3_aa: CASSLVAYTEAFF
clone_size: NA; d_call: TRBD1; cdr3_length: 14; j_call: TRBJ1-2; v_call: TRBV6-6; cdr3_nt: TGTGCCAGCAGTTTACCGGGACAGGGCCTCGGCTACACCTTC; cdr3_aa: CASSLPGQGLGYTF
clone_size: NA; d_call: TRBD1; cdr3_length: 15; j_call: TRBJ2-6; v_call: TRBV6-5; cdr3_nt: TGTGCCAGCAGCGCGACAGGGTTCGGGGCCAACGTCCTGACTTTC; cdr3_aa: CASSATGFGANVLTF
clone_size: few; d_call: NA; cdr3_length: 15; j_call: TRBJ2-7; v_call: TRBV6-1; cdr3_nt: TGTGCCAGCAGTGAAGCGCTTAGCGTCTCCTACGAGCAGTACTTC; cdr3_aa: CASSEALSVSYEQYF
clone_size: NA; d_call: TRBD1; cdr3_length: 15; j_call: TRBJ1-6; v_call: TRBV7-2; cdr3_nt: TGTGCCAGCAACCCGGGACAGACTTATAATTCACCCCTCCACTTT; cdr3_aa: CASNPGQTYNSPLHF
clone_size: NA; d_call: TRBD1; cdr3_length: 15; j_call: TRBJ1-1; v_call: TRBV5-4; cdr3_nt: TGTGCCAGCAGCTTGGGGACAGGGGCGAACACTGAAGCTTTCTTT; cdr3_aa: CASSLGTGANTEAFF